This entry concerns a single T cell receptor (beta chain). This record comes from a study of blood T cell repertoires in COVID-19. Study information: From the United States, Italy and Spain came samples of acute and convalescent COVID-19.

Clones were sequenced by immunoSEQ multiplex PCR, and TCRdb holds only the in-frame ones, with some missing. The sample lists 90,000 to 120,000 clones; 65% to 80% were seen once. V was shortened by 5 bases and J by 6 bases, with 6 bases between the two germline ends. CDR3 length equals 11 residues. Germline V lookup: CDR1 LGHDT, CDR2 YNNKEL (reference sequence). Sequenced input: peripheral blood. This receptor was identified in a woman in her thirties or forties with acute or convalescent COVID-19. The V call is TRBV3-1 (or the pseudogene TRBV3-2), the J call TRBJ2-3; no definite D call. The CDR3 DNA sequence: TGTGCCAGCAGCTCCAGGGATACGCAGTATTTT. Translation: CASSSRDTQYF.